These 3 T cell receptor beta chains were all obtained from the same sample, sequenced in a study of cytomegalovirus exposure and HLA in healthy donors. PCR primers comprised 60 Vbeta and 13 Jbeta primers. TCRdb's table, derived via immunoSEQ multiplex PCR, lists solely in-frame clones and lacks some. The sample records tens of thousands of clones, approximately 90% being singletons. Sample: PBMCs. The receptor source for this set is a boy younger than 18 in good health and CMV-seronegative.

The chain uses TRBV29-1 and TRBJ2-1, with 11 bases matching TRBD2. CDR1 and CDR2 from the germline V gene are SQVTM and ANQGSEA. The CDR3 loop spans 13 amino acids. The junction had 6 bases not matched to a gene; V was cut back by 6 bases and J by 8 bases. CDR3 DNA: TGCAGCGTCCGACTAGCGGGGATCTATGAGCAGTTCTTC. It translates to CSVRLAGIYEQFF.

The V and J genes are TRBV2 and TRBJ2-7, with D possibly TRBD2 on 5 matching bases. From germline, CDR1 is SNHLY and CDR2 FYNNEI. The CDR3 covers 11 residues. DNA of the CDR3: TGTGCGTCAGGAGTCCGAGGGGAGCAGTACTTC. It translates to CASGVRGEQYF.

The chain links TRBV6-5 to TRBJ1-4, with D uncertain. Germline CDR1 reads MNHEY; CDR2 reads SVGAGI. This CDR3 spans 14 amino acids. V lost 5 bases and J 4 bases, leaving 11 bases between the germline ends. CDR3 nucleotide sequence: TGTGCCAGCAGTAGGGAGCGCGGTAATGAAAAACTGTTTTTT. It codes for CASSRERGNEKLFF.